The clone carrying this T cell receptor (beta chain) was recorded a few times. This record comes from a study of blood T cell repertoires in COVID-19. The authors' processing: Researchers report that nucleated cell counts were estimated from reference gene primer amplification. Method: immunoSEQ multiplex PCR; TCRdb's copy keeps in-frame clones and lacks some. V, J and clone size reflect that table, while D and trimming were determined from the DNA. The data contain fewer than 200,000 clones, roughly 84% of them singletons. The germline gives CDR1 LGHDT, CDR2 YNNKEL (reference sequence). CDR3 size: 14 residues. The trim removed 4 bases at V and 7 bases at J, leaving 4 bases unmatched.

This chain uses TRBV3-1 (or the pseudogene TRBV3-2) with TRBJ2-1; 10 bases map to TRBD2. This TCR derives from a woman of 80 years or more with acute or convalescent COVID-19. Specimen: peripheral blood. In DNA, the CDR3 is TGTGCCAGCAGCCGGAGCGGGAGGGGGAATGAGCAGTTCTTC. It codes for CASSRSGRGNEQFF.